This passage covers 21 T cell receptor beta chains from one sample sequenced in a study of cytomegalovirus exposure and HLA in healthy donors. PCR amplification relied on 60 Vbeta primers (plus 13 Jbeta primers). Some clones are missing from TCRdb's copy, which holds only in-frame ones; the method was immunoSEQ multiplex PCR. The data show tens of thousands of clones, more than 70% seen once. The sample taken for sequencing was PBMCs. The receptors were gathered from a man between 50 and 59 years old in good health and CMV-seropositive.

The CDR3 DNA sequence: TGTGCCATCAGTACCTCCGACAGGGGGGACTATGGCTACACCTTC. It encodes CAISTSDRGDYGYTF. The chain is built from TRBV10-3 and TRBJ1-2, with 9 bases aligning to TRBD1. V dropped 5 bases and J dropped 3; count of bases not matched to a gene: 7. Germline V gene lookup returns CDR1 ENHRY and CDR2 SYGVKD. The CDR3 totals 15 residues.

The rearrangement uses TRBV6-6 and TRBJ1-5; unclear D gene. CDR1 is MNHNY and CDR2 is SVGAGI in the germline V gene (reference sequence). The CDR3 sequence is 10 residues long. Trimming removed 5 bases from V and 11 bases from J, with 7 bases in between. For the CDR3, the DNA is TGTGCCAGCAGTAAGGGAGCCCAGCATTTT. Translated, it gives CASSKGAQHF.

A remark on this clone: One junction end disagrees with the germline gene, perhaps due to a read error. The same CDR3 also results from other DNA sequences found in this sample. The rearrangement joins TRBV4-3 to TRBJ2-1, with unresolved D. The CDR3 is 17 amino acids. Germline CDR1 reads LGHNA; CDR2 reads YSLEER. In DNA form, the CDR3 reads TGCGCCAGCAGCCAACCTATGATCGTACTCATCTACCATGAGCCGTTCTTC. This sequence encodes CASSQPMIVLIYHEPFF.

The chain links TRBV27 to TRBJ1-2; a weak D match, TRBD1 (5 bases). The CDR3 is made up of 13 amino acids. Trimming took 8 bases from V and 6 from J, leaving 16 bases between them. Looked up from germline, CDR1 is MNHEY and CDR2 is SMNVEV (reference sequence). This chain's CDR3 is CASGAWSTHGYTF. In DNA form, the CDR3 reads TGTGCCAGCGGGGCCTGGAGTACCCATGGCTACACCTTC.

The CDR3 DNA sequence: TGCGCCAGCAGCCAAGACCCCTCGCGGCAGGAGACCCAGTACTTC. It translates to CASSQDPSRQETQYF. The chain couples TRBV4-3 to TRBJ2-5; D is undetermined. Trimming left V 0 bases short and J 5 bases short, with 13 bases between. Per the germline V gene, CDR1 is LGHNA and CDR2 is YSLEER. The CDR3 totals 15 residues.

Here the CDR3 DNA reads TGTGCCAGCAGCGGGACAGGGTGGGCCGGGGAGCTGTTTTTT. Protein: CASSGTGWAGELFF. The chain is built from TRBV9 and TRBJ2-2, with 8 nucleotides matching TRBD1. CDR1 and CDR2 (germline): SGDLS, YYNGEE. The CDR3 has 14 residues. V trimming: 3 bases; J trimming: 6 bases; junction bases outside the gene matches: 4.

This chain uses TRBV28 with TRBJ1-2, with D perhaps TRBD1 (6 bases). The V and J ends lost 2 bases and 4 bases respectively, with 20 bases between them. The germline CDR1 and CDR2 sequences are MDHEN and SYDVKM. This CDR3 is 17 amino acids long. CDR3 sequence (DNA): TGTGCCAGCAGTTTAGGGGGAGGGGGGGCGGTGAGCTATGGCTACACCTTC. Its protein is CASSLGGGGAVSYGYTF.

Note on this clone: At one of its ends the junction is not consistent with the germline gene, which may arise from a read error. The chain is built from TRBV7-2 and TRBJ2-7; 7 bases align to TRBD1. Germline V lookup: CDR1 SGHTA, CDR2 FQGNSA. There are 15 residues in the CDR3. This CDR3 is CASKGATGPSVEQHF. The CDR3 DNA follows: TGTGCCAGCAAGGGGGCGACAGGGCCCTCTGTCGAGCAGCACTTC.

The J gene is TRBJ2-7, the V gene TRBV11-2; perhaps TRBD1 as D (6 bases). The CDR3 length is 14 residues. Per the germline V gene, CDR1 is SGHAT and CDR2 is FQNNGV. V was shortened by 5 bases and J by 0 bases, with 11 bases between the two germline ends. CDR3 bases: TGTGCCAGCAGCGGACAGACCTTCTCCTACGAGCAGTACTTC. This sequence encodes CASSGQTFSYEQYF.

The chain employs TRBV2 and TRBJ2-1, with 9 bases matching TRBD2. Germline V CDR1 and CDR2: SNHLY, FYNNEI. There are 15 residues in the CDR3. V dropped 7 bases and J dropped 6; count of bases not matched to a gene: 10. CDR3 amino acids: CASIRAGGGGNEQFF. Here the CDR3 DNA reads TGTGCCAGCATCAGAGCGGGGGGCGGGGGCAATGAGCAGTTCTTC. Variable domain in full (rest from reference TRBV2 and TRBJ2-1): EPEVTQTPSHQVTQMGQEVILRCVPISNHLYFYWYRQILGQKVEFLVSFYNNEISEKSEIFDDQFSVERPDGSNFTLKIRSTKLEDSAMYFCASIRAGGGGNEQFFGPGTRLTVL.

The chain has TRBV9 and TRBJ2-3, with TRBD1 as a possible D gene (6 bases). CDR1 and CDR2 from the germline V gene are SGDLS and YYNGEE. V dropped 4 bases and J dropped 3 bases, with 15 bases sitting between them. This CDR3 comprises 15 residues. DNA for the CDR3: TGTGCCAGCAGCTTCACAGTAGGGGGTACAGATACGCAGTATTTT. Amino acid sequence: CASSFTVGGTDTQYF.

The chain is built from TRBV2 and TRBJ2-2; a weak D match, TRBD1 (6 bases). Germline lookup yields CDR1 SNHLY and CDR2 FYNNEI. V lost 6 bases, J lost 4 bases, and 15 bases lay in between. The CDR3 extends over 15 amino acids. The CDR3 nucleotides read TGTGCCAGCAGAGAGACAGGCTGGGGCACCGGGGAGCTGTTTTTT. As protein: CASRETGWGTGELFF.

The chain recombines TRBV21-1 with TRBJ2-7; the table's D call TRBD2 went unverified against the DNA. TRBV21-1 constitutes a pseudogene. This CDR3 region has 13 residues. The CDR3 sequence: CASSPWGVYEQYF. CDR3 nucleotide sequence: TGTGCCAGCAGCCCCTGGGGGGTCTACGAGCAGTACTTC.

This clone was detected a few times. This chain uses TRBV2 with TRBJ2-7, with a possible D match to TRBD1 (5 bases). Per germline, CDR1 SNHLY and CDR2 FYNNEI. This CDR3 comprises 12 residues. The CDR3 loop is CARRATDYEQYF. The CDR3 DNA reads as TGTGCAAGAAGGGCGACAGACTACGAGCAGTACTTC.

This chain uses TRBV11-3 with TRBJ2-1; 8 nucleotides line up with TRBD2. The CDR3 length is 15 residues. CDR1 is SGHNT and CDR2 is YENEEA in the germline V gene. After removal of 1 base from V and 2 bases from J, the junction contained 1 base not matched to a gene. The CDR3 loop is CASSLAGGPYNEQFF. The DNA for the CDR3 is TGTGCCAGCAGCTTAGCGGGGGGGCCCTACAATGAGCAGTTCTTC.

A few counts support this clone. One base separates it from a far larger clone, so it is likely a read error. Other DNA variants within this sample encode the same CDR3. The chain is built from TRBV7-9 and TRBJ1-5; the D gene is possibly TRBD1 (5 bases). Germline V CDR1 and CDR2: SEHNR, FQNEAQ (reference sequence). The CDR3 spans 12 residues. As DNA, the CDR3 is TGTGCCAGCAGCTCAGGGAATCAGCCACAGCATTTT. It is translated as CASSSGNQPQHF. The full variable domain, with the rest looked up from reference TRBV7-9 and TRBJ1-5, is DTGVSQNPRHKITKRGQNVTFRCDPISEHNRLYWYRQTLGQGPEFLTYFQNEAQLEKSRLLSDRFSAERPKGSFSTLEIQRTEQGDSAMYLCASSSGNQPQHFGDGTRLSIL.

This clone was seen more than once but under ten times. This chain connects TRBV5-4 to TRBJ1-6; 8 bases are a match to TRBD1. The V gene's germline CDR1 is SGHNT and CDR2 YYREEE (reference sequence). The V and J ends lost 3 bases and 10 bases, in that order; junction bases with no gene match: 3. The CDR3 is 13 amino acids. CDR3 bases: TGTGCCAGCAGCTACGGACAGGGCTCACCCCTCCACTTT. Its translation is CASSYGQGSPLHF.

The chain links TRBV7-8 to TRBJ2-7, with no clear D. CDR1 is SGHVS and CDR2 is FQNEAQ in the germline V gene. The CDR3 loop spans 14 amino acids. The V gene lost 4 bases and the J gene lost 2 bases, with 12 bases spanning the gap. CDR3 DNA: TGTGCCAGCAGCTCAGTGCCGGAGACCTACGAGCAGTACTTC. Its translation is CASSSVPETYEQYF.

The V and J genes are TRBV9 and TRBJ1-4; D unclear. The CDR3 loop spans 15 amino acids. V was clipped by 0 bases and J by 8 bases, with 14 bases between them. Germline-derived CDR1 and CDR2 are SGDLS and YYNGEE. Here the CDR3 reads CASSVALDGREKLFF. The CDR3 DNA follows: TGTGCCAGCAGCGTAGCTCTGGATGGGAGGGAAAAACTGTTTTTT.

The chain combines TRBV27 with TRBJ2-2; 7 bases line up with TRBD1. Germline CDR1 reads MNHEY; CDR2 reads SMNVEV (reference sequence). CDR3 length: 16 residues. The V and J ends lost 5 bases and 0 bases, in that order; junction bases with no gene match: 6. Here the CDR3 reads CASSIDRAPNTGELFF. DNA of the CDR3: TGTGCCAGCAGTATCGACAGGGCTCCGAACACCGGGGAGCTGTTTTTT.

The genes are TRBV7-3 and TRBJ2-1, with 10 bases lining up with TRBD2. Germline V CDR1 and CDR2: SGHTA, FQGTGA. The CDR3 is 15 amino acids. The junction had 4 bases not matched to a gene; V was cut back by 5 bases and J by 3 bases. The CDR3 DNA follows: TGTGCCAGCAGCCATATAGCGGGAGGCTACAATGAGCAGTTCTTC. Its protein product is CASSHIAGGYNEQFF. Full variable domain (remainder filled in from reference TRBV7-3 and TRBJ2-1): GAGVSQTPSNKVTEKGKYVELRCDPISGHTALYWYRQSLGQGPEFLIYFQGTGAADDSGLPNDRFFAVRPEGSVSTLKIQRTERGDSAVYLCASSHIAGGYNEQFFGPGTRLTVL.